This T cell receptor (beta chain) stems from a study of CD8+ T cells in alopecia areata. Study information: For the treated group, dosing was oral tofacitinib at 5 to 10 mg twice daily.

cDNA prepared by RNA extraction and subsequent reverse transcription served as the template for sequencing. Using immunoSEQ multiplex PCR, the repertoire was profiled, and TCRdb retains in-frame clones only, with some absent. This repertoire shows about 150,000 clones, 45% to 60% found once; its top ten account for about 6.8%. Germline CDR1 MGHRA, CDR2 YSYEKL. The CDR3 loop spans 14 amino acids. Trimming stripped 1 base from V and 4 bases from J, with 11 bases between. Sequences were obtained from CD4+ T cells sorted from blood. The receptor was derived from a human donor with alopecia areata. The V and J genes are TRBV4-1 and TRBJ2-7; a possible D gene is TRBD2 (5 bases). The CDR3: CASSQVPRGYEQYF. The CDR3 coding sequence is TGCGCCAGCAGCCAAGTTCCTAGAGGGTACGAGCAGTACTTC.